Presented here are 7 T cell receptor beta chains from one specimen sequenced in a study of PD-1 blockade in mismatch repair-deficient tumors. The table came from immunoSEQ multiplex PCR; TCRdb's copy has only in-frame clones and leaves some out. This table has some 100,000 clones, 82% appearing once. The source was peripheral blood, collected roughly 36 weeks after starting pembrolizumab. The receptors stem from an adult with mismatch repair-deficient cancer.

The V and J genes are TRBV30 and TRBJ1-5; TRBD1 might be the D (6 bases). The CDR3 has 12 amino acids. The V gene lost 2 bases and the J gene lost 6 bases, with 8 bases spanning the gap. Germline V lookup: CDR1 GTSNPN, CDR2 SVGIG (reference sequence). CDR3 region: CAWSQGLQPQHF. As DNA, the CDR3 is TGTGCCTGGAGTCAGGGGCTTCAGCCCCAGCATTTT. The full variable domain, its missing parts supplied by reference TRBV30 and TRBJ1-5, is SQTIHQWPATLVQPVGSPLSLECTVEGTSNPNLYWYRQAAGRGLQLLFYSVGIGQISSEVPQNLSASRPQDRQFILSSKKLLLSDSGFYLCAWSQGLQPQHFGDGTRLSIL.

This clone has just a few counts. DNA for the CDR3: TGTGCCAGCAGCTTACGCAATGTACTCAAGGATGGCTACACCTTC. It specifies CASSLRNVLKDGYTF. The chain carries TRBV7-9 and TRBJ1-2; no definite D call. The CDR3 sequence is 15 residues long. CDR1 is SEHNR, CDR2 FQNEAQ, per germline (reference sequence). Deletions cut 2 bases from V and 6 bases from J, with 16 bases between. The variable domain in full, completed from reference TRBV7-9 and TRBJ1-2, reads DTGVSQNPRHKITKRGQNVTFRCDPISEHNRLYWYRQTLGQGPEFLTYFQNEAQLEKSRLLSDRFSAERPKGSFSTLEIQRTEQGDSAMYLCASSLRNVLKDGYTFGSGTRLTVV.

This chain connects TRBV7-9 to TRBJ1-1; D remains unclear. The germline V and J ends were trimmed by 4 bases and 1 base, with 4 bases remaining between them. CDR3 length: 12 residues. Looked up from germline, CDR1 is SEHNR and CDR2 is FQNEAQ (reference sequence). The CDR3 loop reads CASSWTNTEAFF. Here the CDR3 DNA reads TGTGCCAGCAGCTGGACGAACACTGAAGCTTTCTTT.

This clone was seen only a few times. The V gene is TRBV13, the J gene TRBJ2-5; 9 bases match TRBD2. J was trimmed by 2 bases and V by 5 bases; bases with no gene match: 9. This CDR3 region has 16 residues. Germline loops: CDR1 PRHDT, CDR2 FYEKMQ (reference sequence). The CDR3 is CASSPSDLAGQETQYF. The CDR3 DNA is TGTGCCAGCAGCCCCAGTGATCTAGCGGGACAAGAGACCCAGTACTTC.

The chain recombines TRBV19 with TRBJ2-5; 8 bases map to TRBD2. CDR1 is LNHDA and CDR2 is SQIVND in the germline V gene (reference sequence). Unmatched junction bases numbered 5, after V lost 6 bases and J lost 5 bases. The CDR3 has 13 residues. CDR3 residues: CASSREGRETQYF. The CDR3 nucleotides read TGTGCCAGTAGCCGGGAGGGACGGGAGACCCAGTACTTC.

The chain employs TRBV19 and TRBJ1-2; D is uncertain. Germline CDR1 and CDR2: LNHDA and SQIVND (reference sequence). V was shortened by 5 bases and J by 8 bases, with 12 bases between the two germline ends. The CDR3 runs 12 residues. CDR3 bases: TGTGCCAGTAGTTTTGTAGCGTCGGGCTACACCTTC. Protein sequence: CASSFVASGYTF.

The chain couples TRBV5-4 to TRBJ2-3, with 10 bases fitting TRBD2. The CDR3 has 16 amino acids. V was pared by 4 bases and J by 3 bases, with 8 bases of the junction left unmatched. Germline CDR1 reads SGHNT; CDR2 reads YYREEE (reference sequence). The CDR3: CASSASGTSVTDTQYF. The CDR3 bases are TGTGCCAGCAGCGCCTCCGGGACTAGCGTAACAGATACGCAGTATTTT.